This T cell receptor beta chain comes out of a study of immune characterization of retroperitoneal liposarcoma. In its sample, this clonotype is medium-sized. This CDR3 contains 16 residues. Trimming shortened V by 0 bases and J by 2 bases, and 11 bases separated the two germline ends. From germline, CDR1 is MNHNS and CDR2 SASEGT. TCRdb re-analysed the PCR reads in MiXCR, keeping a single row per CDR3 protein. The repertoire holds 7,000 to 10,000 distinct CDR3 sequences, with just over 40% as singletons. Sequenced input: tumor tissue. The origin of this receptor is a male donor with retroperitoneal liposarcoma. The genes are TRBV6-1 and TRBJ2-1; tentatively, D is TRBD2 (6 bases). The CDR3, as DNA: TGTGCCAGCAGTGAAGCGCGCGGGGACCCCTACAATGAGCAGTTCTTC. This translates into CASSEARGDPYNEQFF.